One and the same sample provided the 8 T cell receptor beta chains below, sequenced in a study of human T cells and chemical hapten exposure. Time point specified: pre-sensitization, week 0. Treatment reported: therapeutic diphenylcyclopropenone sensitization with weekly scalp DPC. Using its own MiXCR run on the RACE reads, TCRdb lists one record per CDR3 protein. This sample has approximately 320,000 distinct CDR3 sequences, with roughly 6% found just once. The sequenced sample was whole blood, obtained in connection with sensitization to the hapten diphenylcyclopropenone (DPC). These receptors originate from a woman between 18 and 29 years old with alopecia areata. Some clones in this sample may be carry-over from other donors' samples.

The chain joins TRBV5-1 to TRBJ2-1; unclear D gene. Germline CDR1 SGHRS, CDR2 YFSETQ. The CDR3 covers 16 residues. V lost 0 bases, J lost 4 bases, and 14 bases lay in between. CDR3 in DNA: TGCGCCAGCAGCTTGGCTGGGAACCCCCAGTACAATGAGCAGTTCTTC. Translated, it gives CASSLAGNPQYNEQFF. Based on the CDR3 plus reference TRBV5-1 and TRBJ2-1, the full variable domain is KAGVTQTPRYLIKTRGQQVTLSCSPISGHRSVSWYQQTPGQGLQFLFEYFSETQRNKGNFPGRFSGRQFSNSRSEMNVSTLELGDSALYLCASSLAGNPQYNEQFFGPGTRLTVL.

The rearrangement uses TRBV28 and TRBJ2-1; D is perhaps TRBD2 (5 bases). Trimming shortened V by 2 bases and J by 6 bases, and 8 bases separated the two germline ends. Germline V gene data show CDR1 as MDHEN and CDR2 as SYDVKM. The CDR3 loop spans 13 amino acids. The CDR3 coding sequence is TGTGCCAGCAGTTTACTGGGAGCCAATGAGCAGTTCTTC. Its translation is CASSLLGANEQFF.

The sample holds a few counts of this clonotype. CDR3 nucleotides: TGTGCCAGCAGCTTAATACGAGTGGGAGATACGCAGTATTTT. Translating it yields CASSLIRVGDTQYF. The J gene is TRBJ2-3, the V gene TRBV7-2; D remains ambiguous. The CDR3 consists of 14 residues. The germline CDR1 and CDR2 sequences are SGHTA and FQGNSA. V was clipped by 2 bases and J by 5 bases, with 11 bases between them.

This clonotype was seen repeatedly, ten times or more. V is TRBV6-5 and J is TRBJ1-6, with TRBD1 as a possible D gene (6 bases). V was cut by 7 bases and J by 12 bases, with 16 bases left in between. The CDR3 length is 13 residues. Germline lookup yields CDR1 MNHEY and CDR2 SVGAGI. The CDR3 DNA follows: TGTGCCAGCATCCGGCGAGGGGGGGGACCCCTCCACTTT. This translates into CASIRRGGGPLHF.

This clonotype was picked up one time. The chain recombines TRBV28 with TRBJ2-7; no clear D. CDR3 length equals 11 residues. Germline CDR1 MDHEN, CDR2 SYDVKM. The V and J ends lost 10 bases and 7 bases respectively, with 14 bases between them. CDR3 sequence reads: CATTPGREQYF. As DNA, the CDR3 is TGTGCCACCACACCCGGAAGGGAGCAGTACTTC.

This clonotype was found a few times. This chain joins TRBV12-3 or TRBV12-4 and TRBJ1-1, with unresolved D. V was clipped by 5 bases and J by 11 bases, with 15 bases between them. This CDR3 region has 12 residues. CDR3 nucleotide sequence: TGTGCCAGCAGTCCCCGACCCGAGAGGGCTTTCTTT. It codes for CASSPRPERAFF.

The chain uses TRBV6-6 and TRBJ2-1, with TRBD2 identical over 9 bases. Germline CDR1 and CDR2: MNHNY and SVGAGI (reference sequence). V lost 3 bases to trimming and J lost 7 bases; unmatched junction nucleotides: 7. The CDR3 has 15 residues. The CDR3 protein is CASSYGRGGPNEQFF. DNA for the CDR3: TGTGCCAGCAGTTATGGGCGGGGGGGCCCGAATGAGCAGTTCTTC.

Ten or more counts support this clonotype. CDR3 loop: CAISESHTYEQYF. In DNA, the CDR3 is TGTGCCATCAGTGAGTCCCACACCTACGAGCAGTACTTC. V and J are TRBV10-3 and TRBJ2-7; D unclear. CDR1 and CDR2 from the germline V gene are ENHRY and SYGVKD. The CDR3 spans 13 residues. Trimming shortened V by 0 bases and J by 2 bases, and 5 bases separated the two germline ends.